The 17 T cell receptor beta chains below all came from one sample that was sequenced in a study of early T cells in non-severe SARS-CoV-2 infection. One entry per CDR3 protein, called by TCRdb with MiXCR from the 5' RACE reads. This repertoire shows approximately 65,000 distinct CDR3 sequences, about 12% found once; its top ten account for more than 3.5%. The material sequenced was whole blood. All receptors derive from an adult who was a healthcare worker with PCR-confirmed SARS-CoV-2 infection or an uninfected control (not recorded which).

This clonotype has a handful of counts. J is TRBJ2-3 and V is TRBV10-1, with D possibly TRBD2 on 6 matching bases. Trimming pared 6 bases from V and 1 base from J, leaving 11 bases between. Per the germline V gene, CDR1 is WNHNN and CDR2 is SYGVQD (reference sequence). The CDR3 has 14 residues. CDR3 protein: CASSRDLRTDTQYF. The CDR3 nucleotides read TGCGCCAGCAGCCGGGACTTACGCACAGATACGCAGTATTTT.

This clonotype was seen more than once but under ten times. The CDR3 coding sequence is TGTGCCAGCAGCTTAGCAAATCTACCGGAGGCCTATGGCTACACCTTC. This translates into CASSLANLPEAYGYTF. This sequence joins TRBV7-9 and TRBJ1-2; D is unresolved. The CDR3 has 16 residues. Trimming pared 0 bases from V and 4 bases from J, leaving 15 bases between. Germline V CDR1 and CDR2: SEHNR, FQNEAQ (reference sequence).

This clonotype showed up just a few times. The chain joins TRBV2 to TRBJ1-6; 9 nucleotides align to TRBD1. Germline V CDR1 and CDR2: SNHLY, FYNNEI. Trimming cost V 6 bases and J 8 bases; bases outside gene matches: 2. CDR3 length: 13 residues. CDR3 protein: CASRRQGDSPLHF. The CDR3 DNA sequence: TGTGCCAGCAGGAGACAGGGGGATTCACCCCTCCACTTT.

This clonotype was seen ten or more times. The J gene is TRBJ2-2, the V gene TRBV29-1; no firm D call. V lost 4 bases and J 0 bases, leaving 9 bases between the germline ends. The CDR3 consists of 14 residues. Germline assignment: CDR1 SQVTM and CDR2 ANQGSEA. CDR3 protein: CSVGGGANTGELFF. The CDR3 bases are TGCAGCGTTGGTGGCGGTGCGAACACCGGGGAGCTGTTTTTT.

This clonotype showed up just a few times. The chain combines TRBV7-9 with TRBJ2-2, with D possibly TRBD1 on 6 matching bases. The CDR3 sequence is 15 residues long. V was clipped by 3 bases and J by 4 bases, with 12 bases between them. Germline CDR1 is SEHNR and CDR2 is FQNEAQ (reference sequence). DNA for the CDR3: TGTGCCAGCAGCTTCCTGGACAGTTCCACCGGGGAGCTGTTTTTT. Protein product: CASSFLDSSTGELFF.

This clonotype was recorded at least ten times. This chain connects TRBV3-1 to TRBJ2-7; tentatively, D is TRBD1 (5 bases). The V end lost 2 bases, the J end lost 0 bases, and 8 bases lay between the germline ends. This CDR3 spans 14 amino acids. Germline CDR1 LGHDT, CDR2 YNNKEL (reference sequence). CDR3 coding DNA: TGTGCCAGCAGCCAAATGACAGACTCCTACGAGCAGTACTTC. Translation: CASSQMTDSYEQYF.

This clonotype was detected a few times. This CDR3 is CASRDGRQASNSPLHF. The DNA of the CDR3 is TGTGCCAGCAGAGATGGCCGCCAGGCGAGTAATTCACCCCTCCACTTT. V gene TRBV6-1 combines with J gene TRBJ1-6; unclear D gene. V was trimmed by 6 bases and J by 6 bases, leaving 18 bases between them. CDR1 is MNHNS, CDR2 SASEGT, per germline. The length of the CDR3 is 16 residues.

CDR3 sequence reads: CASSYTEGVPSYEQYF. The CDR3 bases are TGTGCCAGCAGTTACACGGAGGGGGTCCCTTCCTACGAGCAGTACTTC. The chain has TRBV6-6 and TRBJ2-7; D might be TRBD1 or TRBD2, each matching 6 bases. CDR1 is MNHNY and CDR2 is SVGAGI in the germline V gene (reference sequence). Trimming left V 2 bases short and J 1 base short, with 15 bases between. CDR3 length equals 16 residues.

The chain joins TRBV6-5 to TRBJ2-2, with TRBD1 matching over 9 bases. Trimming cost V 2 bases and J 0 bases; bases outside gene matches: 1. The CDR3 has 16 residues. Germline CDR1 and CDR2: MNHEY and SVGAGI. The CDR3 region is CASSYRDRANTGELFF. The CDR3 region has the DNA TGTGCCAGCAGTTACAGGGACAGGGCGAACACCGGGGAGCTGTTTTTT.

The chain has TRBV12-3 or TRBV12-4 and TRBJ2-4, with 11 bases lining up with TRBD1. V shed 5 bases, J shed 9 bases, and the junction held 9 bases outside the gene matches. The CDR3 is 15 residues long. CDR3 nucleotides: TGTGCCAGCAGTACCCGGGGGACAGGGGGGACCATTCAGTACTTC. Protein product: CASSTRGTGGTIQYF.

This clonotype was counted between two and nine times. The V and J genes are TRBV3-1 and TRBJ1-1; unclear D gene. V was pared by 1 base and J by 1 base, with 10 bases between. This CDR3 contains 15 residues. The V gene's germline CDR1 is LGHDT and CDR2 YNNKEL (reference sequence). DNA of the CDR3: TGTGCCAGCAGCCAAGCGGACTCTGGGAACACTGAAGCTTTCTTT. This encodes CASSQADSGNTEAFF.

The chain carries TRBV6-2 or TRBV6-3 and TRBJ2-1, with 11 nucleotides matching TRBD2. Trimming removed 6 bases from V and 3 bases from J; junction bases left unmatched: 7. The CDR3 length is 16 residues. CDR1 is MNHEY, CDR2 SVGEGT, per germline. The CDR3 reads CASSPHLAGGYNEQFF. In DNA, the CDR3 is TGTGCCAGCAGCCCCCATCTAGCGGGGGGCTACAATGAGCAGTTCTTC.

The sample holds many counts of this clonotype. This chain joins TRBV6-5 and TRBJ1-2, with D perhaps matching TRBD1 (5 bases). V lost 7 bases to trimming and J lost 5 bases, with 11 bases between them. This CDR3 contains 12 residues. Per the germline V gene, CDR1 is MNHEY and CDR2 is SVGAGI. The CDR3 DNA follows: TGTGCCAGCACCGACGGGGGATATGGCTACACCTTC. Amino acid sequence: CASTDGGYGYTF.

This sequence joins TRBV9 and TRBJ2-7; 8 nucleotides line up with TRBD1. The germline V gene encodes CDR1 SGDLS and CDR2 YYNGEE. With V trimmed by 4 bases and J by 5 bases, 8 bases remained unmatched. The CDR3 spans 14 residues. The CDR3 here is CASSSPDRVDEQYF. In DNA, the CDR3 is TGTGCCAGCAGCTCCCCGGACAGGGTGGACGAGCAGTACTTC. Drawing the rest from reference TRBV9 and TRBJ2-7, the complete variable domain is DSGVTQTPKHLITATGQRVTLRCSPRSGDLSVYWYQQSLDQGLQFLIQYYNGEERAKGNILERFSAQQFPDLHSELNLSSLELGDSALYFCASSSPDRVDEQYFGPGTRLTVT.

The CDR3 region has the DNA TGTGCTAGTGGTTTGGTAACAGGTCCCACCGGGGAGCTGTTTTTT. As protein: CASGLVTGPTGELFF. The rearrangement links TRBV12-5 to TRBJ2-2; D is possibly TRBD1 (5 bases). With 0 bases removed from V and 4 bases from J, the gap between germline ends came to 9 bases. Per germline, CDR1 LGHNT and CDR2 FRNRAP. The CDR3 has 15 amino acids.

DNA for the CDR3: TGCGCCAGCAGCCAAGGATTGGGGGCGCAGGAGCAGTACTTC. Amino acids: CASSQGLGAQEQYF. V and J are TRBV4-1 and TRBJ2-7; maybe TRBD1 (6 bases). Looked up from germline, CDR1 is MGHRA and CDR2 is YSYEKL. V was pared by 1 base and J by 7 bases, with 14 bases between. The CDR3 sequence is 14 residues long.

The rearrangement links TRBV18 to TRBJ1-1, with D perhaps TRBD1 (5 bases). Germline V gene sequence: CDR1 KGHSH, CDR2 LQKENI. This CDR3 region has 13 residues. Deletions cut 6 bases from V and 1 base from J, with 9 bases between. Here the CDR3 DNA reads TGTGCCAGCTCCGGACAAAAGAACACTGAAGCTTTCTTT. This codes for CASSGQKNTEAFF.